This TCR beta chain stems from a study of blood T cell repertoires in COVID-19. About the study: Donors in the United States, Italy and Spain gave samples during acute or convalescent COVID-19. T cells, B-cell-depleted T cells, or PBMCs provided the cDNA or gDNA that served as material.

Methods used by the authors: Reference gene primer amplification yielded estimated nucleated cell counts. This table comes from immunoSEQ multiplex PCR, and its TCRdb copy is limited to in-frame clones, with some not included. V and J calls plus clone size are reproduced from that table; the DNA served to infer D and trimming. This repertoire shows under 200,000 clones, roughly 86% found once; its top ten account for 3% to 4%. This CDR3 has 17 amino acids. The specimen sequenced was peripheral blood. This chain joins TRBV21-1 and TRBJ1-3; the tabulated D call, TRBD1, remains unverified against the DNA. TRBV21-1 is given as a pseudogene. This TCR was sampled from a man in his sixties or seventies with acute or convalescent COVID-19. CDR3: CASSSNPAGSSGNTIYF. The CDR3 region has the DNA TGTGCCAGCAGCTCAAACCCGGCAGGGTCTAGTGGAAACACCATATATTTT.